Below, 15 T cell receptor beta chains from the same sample are listed, as sequenced in a study of blood T cells in healthy people across ages. Combining a sample-barcoded 5' primer with a J-beta primer mix, a second PCR ran for about 7 to 12 cycles. TCRdb called the 5' RACE reads again in MiXCR, with one record for every CDR3 protein. The sample includes about 640,000 distinct CDR3 sequences, about 30% of them seen just once. The specimen was blood. Receptors were obtained from an elderly woman in good health.

The chain combines TRBV6-1 with TRBJ1-1; no firm D call. Germline values: CDR1 MNHNS, CDR2 SASEGT. Trimming stripped 1 base from V and 2 bases from J, with 8 bases between. The CDR3 spans 14 residues. The CDR3 DNA follows: TGTGCCAGCAGTGAAGGGCCAGCCAACACTGAAGCTTTCTTT. It codes for CASSEGPANTEAFF.

This clonotype was observed at least ten times. As DNA, the CDR3 is TGCGCCAGCAGCTTGTATCCGGCAGATTATAGCAATCAGCCCCAGCATTTT. Encoded protein: CASSLYPADYSNQPQHF. V gene TRBV5-1 combines with J gene TRBJ1-5; D is unclear. Looked up from germline, CDR1 is SGHRS and CDR2 is YFSETQ. V was pared by 1 base and J by 0 bases, with 14 bases between. There are 17 residues in the CDR3.

This clonotype was seen a handful of times. The chain is built from TRBV6-1 and TRBJ1-1; D is perhaps TRBD1 (6 bases). The CDR3 spans 16 residues. Per the germline V gene, CDR1 is MNHNS and CDR2 is SASEGT. V was trimmed by 1 base and J by 4 bases, leaving 16 bases between them. CDR3 loop: CASSEGVGAIVTEAFF. CDR3 bases: TGTGCCAGCAGTGAAGGTGTGGGGGCCATAGTCACTGAAGCTTTCTTT.

This clonotype was picked up one time. The junction differs from germline at one of its ends, possibly a read error. The chain recombines TRBV12-3 or TRBV12-4 with TRBJ2-3; 7 nucleotides agree with TRBD2. The CDR3 spans 14 residues. As DNA, the CDR3 is TGTGCCAGTAAGCGGGGAGTCTACACAGATGCGCAGTATTTT. Its translation: CASKRGVYTDAQYF.

This sequence joins TRBV5-1 and TRBJ1-6; weak D call: TRBD1 (6 bases). The V gene lost 0 bases and the J gene lost 8 bases, with 9 bases spanning the gap. Germline-derived CDR1 and CDR2 are SGHRS and YFSETQ. The CDR3 runs 14 residues. The DNA for the CDR3 is TGCGCCAGCAGCTTGGGACAGGAAGATTCACCCCTCCACTTT. Its protein is CASSLGQEDSPLHF.

This clonotype was seen at least ten times. The DNA is left out, because the CDR3 cannot be placed on it with certainty; the CDR3 is given as TCRdb lists it. The chain employs TRBV27 and TRBJ2-1; the tabulated D call, TRBD1, remains unverified against the DNA. The CDR3 is 14 residues long, counting both termini. CDR1 is MNHEY, CDR2 SMNVEV, per germline (reference sequence). CDR3 sequence reads: CASTSGISPGEQFF.

This clonotype was recorded many times. The chain links TRBV6-1 to TRBJ2-5, with D hard to call. The CDR3 sequence is 16 residues long. Per the germline V gene, CDR1 is MNHNS and CDR2 is SASEGT. Trimming stripped 3 bases from V and 2 bases from J, with 16 bases between. For the CDR3, the DNA is TGTGCCAGCAGTGACGGAATCGGGTTTGGGCAAGAGACCCAGTACTTC. It specifies CASSDGIGFGQETQYF.

This chain links TRBV4-1 with TRBJ1-1; no clear D. The CDR3 runs 13 residues. Germline-derived CDR1 and CDR2 are MGHRA and YSYEKL. With 1 base removed from V and 13 bases from J, the gap between germline ends came to 16 bases. The CDR3 DNA reads TGCGCCAGCAGCCAAGCACACACCCAAAAGGTTTTCTTT. This sequence encodes CASSQAHTQKVFF.

This clonotype was detected many times. V and J are TRBV7-8 and TRBJ2-1, with D perhaps matching TRBD1 (6 bases). Germline lookup yields CDR1 SGHVS and CDR2 FQNEAQ. V lost 5 bases, J lost 7 bases, and 18 bases lay in between. This CDR3 has 15 amino acids. Here the CDR3 reads CASSPGGGVGNEQFF. CDR3 DNA: TGTGCCAGCAGCCCGGGTGGGGGCGTTGGGAATGAGCAGTTCTTC.

The chain uses TRBV20-1 and TRBJ2-7; D not resolved. Germline V CDR1 and CDR2: DFQATT, SNEGSKA (reference sequence). The V and J ends lost 0 bases and 0 bases respectively, with 15 bases between them. The CDR3 runs 16 residues. The CDR3 spells CSARDSAAPRSYEQYF. DNA for the CDR3: TGCAGTGCTAGAGATTCGGCGGCCCCCCGCTCCTACGAGCAGTACTTC.

This clonotype was recorded many times. The chain employs TRBV20-1 and TRBJ2-7; D call uncertain. This CDR3 is built from 13 residues. The V and J ends lost 4 bases and 0 bases respectively, with 10 bases between them. Germline assignment: CDR1 DFQATT and CDR2 SNEGSKA (reference sequence). As DNA, the CDR3 is TGCAGTGCTATAAAGGAGAGCTCCTACGAGCAGTACTTC. As protein: CSAIKESSYEQYF.

Worth noting for this clonotype: Being one base from a much bigger clone, this may be a read error. The V call is TRBV20-1, the J call TRBJ1-2; D is ambiguous. The germline CDR1 and CDR2 sequences are DFQATT and SNEGSKA (reference sequence). Trimming removed 6 bases from V and 9 bases from J, with 20 bases in between. This CDR3 has 13 residues. The CDR3 loop reads CSATEVRDHSYTF. The DNA of the CDR3 is TGCAGTGCAACAGAAGTTCGTGATCATAGCTACACCTTC.

This clonotype has only one observation. This sequence joins TRBV7-9 and TRBJ2-1; D remains ambiguous. Germline CDR1 reads SEHNR; CDR2 reads FQNEAQ (reference sequence). The CDR3 has 13 amino acids. V was trimmed by 5 bases and J by 5 bases, leaving 10 bases between them. The CDR3 is CASSLNLNNEQFF. The CDR3 DNA follows: TGTGCCAGCAGCCTCAATCTGAACAATGAGCAGTTCTTC.

J is TRBJ2-3 and V is TRBV12-3 or TRBV12-4; D is undetermined. V was shortened by 2 bases and J by 6 bases, with 15 bases between the two germline ends. The CDR3 totals 15 residues. Here the CDR3 reads CASSLMAMNGDTQYF. Written as DNA, the CDR3 is TGTGCCAGCAGTTTAATGGCTATGAACGGGGATACGCAGTATTTT.

Many counts were recorded for this clonotype. The chain joins TRBV11-2 to TRBJ2-5; D unclear. Germline V gene sequence: CDR1 SGHAT, CDR2 FQNNGV. The V gene lost 1 base and the J gene lost 4 bases, with 7 bases spanning the gap. This CDR3 has 13 amino acids. The CDR3 is CASSLAQLETQYF. Here the CDR3 DNA reads TGTGCCAGCAGCTTAGCGCAACTAGAGACCCAGTACTTC.